The sequence of this T cell receptor (beta chain) was determined in a study of T cell responses to AZD1222 COVID-19 vaccine. Turning to the study itself: The study pooled second doses at about 4 or about 12 weeks.

In regard to this clone: The antigen remains unidentified.

The CDR3 is made up of 18 amino acids. The germline V gene encodes CDR1 SGHTA and CDR2 FQGNSA. Unmatched junction bases numbered 7, after V lost 5 bases and J lost 1 base. Using immunoSEQ multiplex PCR, the repertoire was profiled, and TCRdb retains in-frame clones only, with some absent. The data contain 130,000 to 150,000 clones, about 93% of them singletons. Overall study findings and caveats: With two AZD1222 doses given, Spike-specific TCR breadth and depth both rose.

This chain joins TRBV7-2 and TRBJ2-3; 15 bases agree with TRBD2. The specimen was peripheral blood, collected on day 0 of AZD1222 vaccination. The sequence was obtained from an adult in good health. The DNA for the CDR3 is TGTGCCAGCAGCCCCCCGGGACTAGCGGGAGGAGGCACAGATACGCAGTATTTT. Translation gives CASSPPGLAGGGTDTQYF.